These T cell receptor beta chains were read from a single sample in a study of blood T cell repertoires in COVID-19. Libraries were prepared by immunoSEQ multiplex PCR; TCRdb keeps only in-frame clonotypes and omits some of them. The table lists some 140,000 clones, around 85% of them singletons. Sequencing was performed on peripheral blood. These receptor sequences come from a woman aged 55 to 70 with acute or convalescent COVID-19. Each CDR3 is given with its conserved first and last residue. The D gene is left open where the match is weak. Where a row states a size, it is once, few, many or the class of an expanded clone; other rows omit it.

j_call v_call cdr3_length clone_size d_call cdr3_nt cdr3_aa
TRBJ2-7 TRBV18 14 once - TGTGCCAGCTCACCACCGTCCGACACCTACGAGCAGTACTTC CASSPPSDTYEQYF
TRBJ2-2 TRBV6-2/TRBV6-3 19 - TRBD1 TGTGCCAGCAGTTACACCCCCCATCGACAGGGGCTGGGGACCGGGGAGCTGTTTTTT CASSYTPHRQGLGTGELFF
TRBJ2-7 TRBV19 17 - TRBD1 TGTGCCAGTAGTATCCAACCTCCCGGGACAGGGTCAGGCGAGCAGTACTTC CASSIQPPGTGSGEQYF
TRBJ1-6 TRBV18 13 - TRBD1 TGTGCCAGCCACGGGACAGGAACTTCACCCCTCCACTTT CASHGTGTSPLHF
TRBJ2-3 TRBV28 16 few - TGTGCCAGCAGTTCCCCCGTCGCAACGGGCACAGATACGCAGTATTTT CASSSPVATGTDTQYF
TRBJ1-4 TRBV27 14 - TRBD1 TGTGCCAGCAGGACAGGGCTTTATGCCCAAAGGCTGTTTTTT CASRTGLYAQRLFF
TRBJ1-3 TRBV2 17 - - TGTGCCAGCAGTGAAGGTGGCCTTTCAGTATCTGGAAACACCATATATTTT CASSEGGLSVSGNTIYF
TRBJ2-1 TRBV3-1/TRBV3-2 16 - TRBD2 TGTGCCAGCAGCCCGTTTAGCGGGGGCCAGTACAATGAGCAGTTCTTC CASSPFSGGQYNEQFF
TRBJ2-2 TRBV9 16 few - TGTGCCAGCAGCGTAGTGAGGATCCCGAACACCGGGGAGCTGTTTTTT CASSVVRIPNTGELFF
TRBJ2-5 TRBV10-3 13 - - TGTGCCATCAGTGTCACAGGACAAGAGACCCAGTACTTC CAISVTGQETQYF
TRBJ2-5 TRBV18 15 - TRBD1 TGTGCCAGCTCACCATGGACAGGGGGCCAAGAGACCCAGTACTTC CASSPWTGGQETQYF
TRBJ2-5 TRBV30 15 few - TGTGCCTGGAGTGTATCTTTAGTGATGGAAGAGACCCAGTACTTC CAWSVSLVMEETQYF
TRBJ2-3 TRBV18 17 - TRBD1 TGTGCCAGCTCACCAGAGACAGGGCTTATCGCCACAGATACGCAGTATTTT CASSPETGLIATDTQYF
TRBJ1-1 TRBV11-2 14 - TRBD1 TGTGCCAGCAGCCCAGGGGGAGGACGCTTAGGGGCTTTCTTT CASSPGGGRLGAFF
TRBJ1-4 TRBV7-9 15 once TRBD1 TGTGCCAGCAGCGGGACAGGGTTGACTAATGAAAAACTGTTTTTT CASSGTGLTNEKLFF
TRBJ2-5 TRBV7-9 15 - TRBD2 TGTGCCAGCAGCTTGAGGCGCGGGGGTCAAGAGACCCAGTACTTC CASSLRRGGQETQYF
TRBJ1-4 TRBV7-9 15 - - TGTGCCAGCAGCTTAGGTGGAACCCGGGGGGAAAAACTGTTTTTT CASSLGGTRGEKLFF
TRBJ1-1 TRBV27 14 - TRBD1 TGTGCCAGCAACCCGGACAGGCTGAACACTGAAGCTTTCTTT CASNPDRLNTEAFF
TRBJ1-1 TRBV5-1 15 - - TGCGCCAGCAGCTTGGGAGGGTCGGCGAGCACTGAAGCTTTCTTT CASSLGGSASTEAFF
TRBJ1-4 TRBV6-1 15 - - TGTGCCAGCAGTGAAGGGGACATGCTGGGTGAAAAACTGTTTTTT CASSEGDMLGEKLFF
TRBJ2-2 TRBV7-9 16 - - TGTGCCAGCAGCCACACAAATACAGGGAACACCGGGGAGCTGTTTTTT CASSHTNTGNTGELFF
TRBJ1-1 TRBV19 13 few - TGTGCCAGTAGTCCCTCCCTGAACACTGAAGCTTTCTTT CASSPSLNTEAFF